Below are 3 T cell receptor beta chains sequenced from a single sample in a study of monozygotic twins with inflammatory bowel disease. With the 5' RACE reads reprocessed, TCRdb shows one record per CDR3 protein and no DNA. The sample holds some 90,000 distinct CDR3 sequences. Input material: blood. Receptors originate from a human donor with ulcerative colitis or Crohn's disease, or a healthy co-twin of an affected twin (not recorded which).

The V call is TRBV20-1, the J call TRBJ1-1. The CDR3 is made up of 12 amino acids. Germline loops: CDR1 DFQATT, CDR2 SNEGSKA (reference sequence). CDR3 in amino acids: CSAKGISTEAFF.

The chain couples TRBV27 to TRBJ2-3; TCRdb's assignment of TRBD1 cannot be checked, as there is no DNA. Looked up from germline, CDR1 is MNHEY and CDR2 is SMNVEV (reference sequence). The CDR3 length is 16 residues. CDR3 protein: CASSHSGRTFTDTQYF.

This chain uses TRBV5-1 with TRBJ1-1; TCRdb returns TRBD1, unconfirmable since there is no DNA. The CDR3 has 13 amino acids. Germline V gives CDR1 SGHRS, CDR2 YFSETQ. CDR3 amino acids: CASSFDRDTEAFF.